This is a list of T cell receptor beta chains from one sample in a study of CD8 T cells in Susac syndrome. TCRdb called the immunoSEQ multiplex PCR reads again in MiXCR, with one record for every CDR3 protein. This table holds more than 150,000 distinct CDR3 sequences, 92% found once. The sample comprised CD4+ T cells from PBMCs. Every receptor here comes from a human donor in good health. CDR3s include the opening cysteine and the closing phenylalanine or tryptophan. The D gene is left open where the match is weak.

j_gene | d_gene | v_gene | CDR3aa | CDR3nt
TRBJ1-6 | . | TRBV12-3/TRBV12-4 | CASSLAGGSPLHF | TGTGCCAGCAGTTTAGCTGGGGGTTCACCCCTCCACTTT
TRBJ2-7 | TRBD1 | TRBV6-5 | CASSRQGRYEQYF | TGTGCCAGCAGTAGACAGGGGCGCTACGAGCAGTACTTC
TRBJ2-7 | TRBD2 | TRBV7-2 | CASSLTSGGTSYEQYF | TGTGCCAGCAGCCTTACTAGCGGGGGAACCTCCTACGAGCAGTACTTC
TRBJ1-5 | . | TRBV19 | CASSILTLNQPQHF | TGTGCCAGTAGTATATTGACACTCAATCAGCCCCAGCATTTT
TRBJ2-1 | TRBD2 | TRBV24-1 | CATSDPMTGTRGYNEQFF | TGTGCCACCAGTGACCCCATGACCGGGACTAGGGGTTACAATGAGCAGTTCTTC
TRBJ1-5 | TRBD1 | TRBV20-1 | CSATRDSIGQPQHF | TGCAGTGCTACCCGGGACAGCATCGGACAGCCCCAGCATTTT
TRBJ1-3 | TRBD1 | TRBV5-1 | CASSPGTGGTSGNTIYF | TGCGCCAGCAGCCCCGGGACAGGGGGCACCTCTGGAAACACCATATATTTT
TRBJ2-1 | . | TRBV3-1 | CASGGDTDNEQFF | TGTGCCAGCGGGGGGGACACTGACAATGAGCAGTTCTTC
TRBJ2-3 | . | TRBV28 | CASSRVGDTQYF | TGTGCCAGCTCTCGAGTGGGAGATACGCAGTATTTT
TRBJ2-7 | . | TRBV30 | CAWSIGPTYEQYF | TGTGCCTGGAGTATTGGCCCAACCTACGAGCAGTACTTC
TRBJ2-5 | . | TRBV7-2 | CASRAGGGETQYF | TGTGCCAGCAGGGCGGGTGGAGGAGAGACCCAGTACTTC
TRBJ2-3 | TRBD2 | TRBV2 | CASSGTSAEDTQYF | TGTGCCAGCAGTGGGACTAGCGCGGAGGATACGCAGTATTTT
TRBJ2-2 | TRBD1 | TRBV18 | CASSPRDRSGELFF | TGTGCCAGCTCACCACGGGACAGATCGGGGGAGCTGTTTTTT
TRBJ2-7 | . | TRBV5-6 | CASSLVAGPPYEQYF | TGTGCCAGCAGCTTGGTCGCGGGGCCTCCCTACGAGCAGTACTTC
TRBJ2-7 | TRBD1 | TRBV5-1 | CASSLDGQGWDEQYF | TGCGCCAGCAGCTTGGATGGACAGGGGTGGGACGAGCAGTACTTC
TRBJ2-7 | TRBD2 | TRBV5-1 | CASSPRLATGRVYEQYF | TGCGCCAGCAGCCCGAGACTAGCGACAGGTCGGGTCTACGAGCAGTACTTC
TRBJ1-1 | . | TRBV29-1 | CSVDPGAPAFF | TGCAGCGTTGATCCCGGGGCCCCCGCTTTCTTT
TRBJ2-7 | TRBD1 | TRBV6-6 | CASSYPGQGNYEQYF | TGTGCCAGCAGTTACCCCGGACAGGGGAACTACGAGCAGTACTTC
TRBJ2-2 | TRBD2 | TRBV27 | CASSSDRLAGAVGELFF | TGTGCCAGCAGTTCCGACCGACTAGCGGGAGCAGTCGGGGAGCTGTTTTTT
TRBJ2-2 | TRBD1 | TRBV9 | CASSPRQGSTGELFF | TGTGCCAGCAGCCCCCGACAGGGGAGCACCGGGGAGCTGTTTTTT
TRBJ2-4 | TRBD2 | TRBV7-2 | CASSWGGGKNIQYF | TGTGCCAGCAGTTGGGGGGGAGGCAAAAACATTCAGTACTTC
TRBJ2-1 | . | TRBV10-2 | CASSEREQFF | TGCGCCAGCAGTGAGAGGGAGCAGTTCTTC
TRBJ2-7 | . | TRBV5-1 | CASSWGGTGNYEQYF | TGCGCCAGCAGCTGGGGAGGGACAGGAAATTACGAGCAGTACTTC